This T cell receptor (beta chain) was found in a study of T cells in tumors after PD-1 blockade. CDR1 and CDR2 (germline): SQVTM, ANQGSEA. This CDR3 is 15 amino acids long. J was trimmed by 3 bases and V by 7 bases; bases with no gene match: 12. The table came from immunoSEQ multiplex PCR; TCRdb's copy has only in-frame clones and leaves some out. Altogether around 11,000 clones are present, approximately 70% being singletons, with the ten largest covering around 13%. The TCR originated in a human donor with basal cell carcinoma. The sample was tumor tissue, taken after anti-PD-1 treatment. V gene TRBV29-1 combines with J gene TRBJ2-7; 10 nucleotides agree with TRBD1. This CDR3 reads CSALIRDRGIYEQYF. The CDR3 DNA is TGCAGCGCCCTAATCAGGGACAGGGGTATCTACGAGCAGTACTTC.